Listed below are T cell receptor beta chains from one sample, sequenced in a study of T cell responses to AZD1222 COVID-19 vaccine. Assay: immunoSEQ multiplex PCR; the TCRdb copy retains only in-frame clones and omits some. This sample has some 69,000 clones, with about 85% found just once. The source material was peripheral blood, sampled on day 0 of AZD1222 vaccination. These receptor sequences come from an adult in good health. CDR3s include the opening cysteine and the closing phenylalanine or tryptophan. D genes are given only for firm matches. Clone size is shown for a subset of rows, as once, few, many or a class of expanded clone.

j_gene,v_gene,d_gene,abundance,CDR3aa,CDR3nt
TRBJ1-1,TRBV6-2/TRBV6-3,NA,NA,CASSYGMGLGTEAFF,TGTGCCAGCAGTTACGGCATGGGCTTGGGCACTGAAGCTTTCTTT
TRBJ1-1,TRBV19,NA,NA,CASSIEVNTEAFF,TGTGCCAGTAGTATAGAAGTGAACACTGAAGCTTTCTTT
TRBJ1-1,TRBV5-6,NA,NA,CASSLKGVENTEAFF,TGTGCCAGCAGCTTGAAGGGAGTGGAGAACACTGAAGCTTTCTTT
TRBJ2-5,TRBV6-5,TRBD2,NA,CASTRTSGDKTQYF,TGTGCCAGCACGAGGACTAGCGGGGATAAGACCCAGTACTTC
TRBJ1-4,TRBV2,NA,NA,CVSSEVKAVGEKLFF,TGTGTCAGCAGTGAAGTTAAGGCCGTGGGTGAAAAACTGTTTTTT
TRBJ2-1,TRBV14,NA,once,CASSQGAWEQFF,TGTGCCAGCAGCCAGGGGGCCTGGGAGCAGTTCTTC
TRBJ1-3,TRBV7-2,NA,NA,CASSPRDIRGNTIYF,TGTGCCAGCAGCCCACGGGATATTAGAGGAAACACCATATATTTT
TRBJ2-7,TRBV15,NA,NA,CATSRDETALSREQYF,TGTGCCACCAGCAGAGATGAGACAGCACTAAGTCGCGAGCAGTACTTC
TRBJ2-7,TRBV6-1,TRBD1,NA,CASSERYRDRDYF,TGTGCCAGCAGTGAGCGGTATAGGGACAGGGACTACTTC
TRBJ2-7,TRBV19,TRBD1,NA,CASSSSGTVIYEQYF,TGTGCCAGTAGTTCCTCCGGGACAGTAATTTACGAGCAGTACTTC
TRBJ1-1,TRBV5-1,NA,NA,CASSLMDGGRGTEAFF,TGCGCCAGCAGCCTTATGGACGGGGGCCGGGGCACTGAAGCTTTCTTT
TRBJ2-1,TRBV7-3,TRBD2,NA,CASSLILAGNDEQFF,TGTGCCAGCAGCTTAATCCTAGCGGGGAACGATGAGCAGTTCTTC
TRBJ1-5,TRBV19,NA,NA,CASSMGRAGSNQPQHF,TGTGCCAGTAGTATGGGTAGGGCAGGGAGCAATCAGCCCCAGCATTTT
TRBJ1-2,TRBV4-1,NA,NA,CASSQDGQGGGYTF,TGCGCCAGCAGCCAAGATGGGCAGGGTGGGGGCTACACCTTC
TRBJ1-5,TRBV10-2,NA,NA,CASSDLLMANQPQHF,TGCGCCAGCAGTGACCTCCTGATGGCCAATCAGCCCCAGCATTTT
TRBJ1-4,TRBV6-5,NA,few,CASSYSSAPNEKLFF,TGTGCCAGCAGTTACTCATCGGCCCCTAATGAAAAACTGTTTTTT
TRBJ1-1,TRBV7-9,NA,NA,CASIGRDTEAFF,TGTGCCAGTATAGGGCGAGACACTGAAGCTTTCTTT
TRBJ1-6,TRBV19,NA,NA,CASSSDGTLNSPLHF,TGTGCCAGTAGTTCGGACGGGACACTCAATTCACCCCTCCACTTT
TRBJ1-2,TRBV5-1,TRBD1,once,CASSAQGAEGYTF,TGCGCCAGCAGCGCACAGGGGGCAGAAGGCTACACCTTC
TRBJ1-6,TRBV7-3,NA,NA,CASSLQGNSPLHF,TGTGCCAGCAGCTTACAGGGTAATTCACCCCTCCACTTT
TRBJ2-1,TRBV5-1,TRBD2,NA,CASSLTSGGLYNEQFF,TGCGCCAGCAGCTTGACTAGCGGGGGTTTATACAATGAGCAGTTCTTC
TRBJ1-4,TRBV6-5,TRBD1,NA,CATRQGAEKLFF,TGTGCCACTCGACAGGGGGCTGAAAAACTGTTTTTT
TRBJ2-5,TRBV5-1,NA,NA,CASSRGSRGQETQYF,TGCGCCAGCAGCCGGGGCAGTAGGGGACAAGAGACCCAGTACTTC
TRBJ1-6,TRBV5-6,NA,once,CASSFVGGNSPLHF,TGTGCCAGCAGCTTTGTAGGGGGAAATTCACCCCTCCACTTT
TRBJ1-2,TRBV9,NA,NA,CASSVTFGGGYTF,TGTGCCAGCAGCGTGACATTTGGGGGTGGCTACACCTTC
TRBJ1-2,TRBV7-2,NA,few,CASSLILRAGYTF,TGTGCCAGCAGCTTAATTTTGAGGGCTGGCTACACCTTC
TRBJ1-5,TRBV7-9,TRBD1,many,CASSLTGLDQPQHF,TGTGCCAGCAGCTTGACAGGGTTGGATCAGCCCCAGCATTTT
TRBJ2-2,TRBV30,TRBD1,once,CAWRTGTNTGELFF,TGTGCCTGGAGGACAGGGACGAACACCGGGGAGCTGTTTTTT
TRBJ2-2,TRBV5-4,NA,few,CASSLAVTSVTGELFF,TGTGCCAGCAGCTTGGCGGTGACGTCGGTCACCGGGGAGCTGTTTTTT
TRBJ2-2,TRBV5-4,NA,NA,CASSLGQLNTGELFF,TGTGCCAGCAGCTTGGGACAGCTCAACACCGGGGAGCTGTTTTTT
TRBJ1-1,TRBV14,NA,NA,CASSQEGPLTGNTEAFF,TGTGCCAGCAGCCAAGAAGGGCCCCTGACAGGGAACACTGAAGCTTTCTTT
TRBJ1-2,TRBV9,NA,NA,CASSVESQGTYGYTF,TGTGCCAGCAGCGTAGAGTCGCAGGGGACCTATGGCTACACCTTC
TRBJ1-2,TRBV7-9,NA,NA,CASSLAQTPRGYTF,TGTGCCAGCAGCTTAGCACAGACCCCGCGGGGCTACACCTTC
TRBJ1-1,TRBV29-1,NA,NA,CSVGWKGTEAFF,TGCAGCGTTGGGTGGAAAGGGACTGAAGCTTTCTTT
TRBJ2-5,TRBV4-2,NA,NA,CASSQEQAGETQYF,TGTGCCAGCAGCCAAGAGCAGGCCGGGGAGACCCAGTACTTC
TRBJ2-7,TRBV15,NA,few,CATSRDGNEQYF,TGTGCCACCAGCAGAGATGGCAACGAGCAGTACTTC
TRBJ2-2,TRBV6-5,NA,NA,CATPPQETGELFF,TGTGCCACCCCCCCCCAAGAAACCGGGGAGCTGTTTTTT
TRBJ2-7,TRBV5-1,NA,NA,CASSLDGTYEQYF,TGCGCCAGCAGCTTGGACGGAACTTACGAGCAGTACTTC
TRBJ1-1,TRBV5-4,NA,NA,CASSLEGNRFEAFF,TGTGCCAGCAGCTTAGAGGGGAACCGATTTGAAGCTTTCTTT
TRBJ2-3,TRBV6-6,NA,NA,CASSPRPGDTQYF,TGTGCCAGCAGTCCCCGGCCCGGAGATACGCAGTATTTT
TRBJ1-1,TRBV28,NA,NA,CASTRLGSRNTEAFF,TGTGCCAGCACCCGCCTCGGCTCGAGGAACACTGAAGCTTTCTTT
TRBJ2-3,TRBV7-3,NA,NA,CASSLMDGTQYF,TGTGCCAGCAGCTTAATGGACGGTACGCAGTATTTT
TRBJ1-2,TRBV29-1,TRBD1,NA,CSVDRTGLNYGYTF,TGCAGCGTTGACCGGACAGGGCTTAACTATGGCTACACCTTC
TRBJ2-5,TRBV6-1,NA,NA,CASSEQGDRETQYF,TGTGCCAGCAGTGAACAGGGAGACAGAGAGACCCAGTACTTC
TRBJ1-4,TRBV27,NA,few,CASSLIPPTNEKLFF,TGTGCCAGCAGTTTAATCCCTCCAACTAATGAAAAACTGTTTTTT
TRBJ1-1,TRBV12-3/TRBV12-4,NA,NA,CASMDQNTEAFF,TGTGCCAGCATGGACCAGAACACTGAAGCTTTCTTT
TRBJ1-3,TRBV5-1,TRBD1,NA,CASSLDRGLGNTIYF,TGCGCCAGCAGCTTGGACAGGGGGCTCGGAAACACCATATATTTT
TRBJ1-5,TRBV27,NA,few,CASSPQGSNQPQHF,TGTGCCAGCAGTCCACAGGGTTCCAATCAGCCCCAGCATTTT
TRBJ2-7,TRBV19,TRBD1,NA,CASSGTGFYEQYF,TGTGCCAGTAGTGGGACAGGGTTCTACGAGCAGTACTTC
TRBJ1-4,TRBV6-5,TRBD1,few,CASEIGTGVEKLFF,TGTGCCAGCGAAATCGGGACAGGGGTGGAAAAACTGTTTTTT
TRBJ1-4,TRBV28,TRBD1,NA,CASSFPTGGAFNEKLFF,TGTGCCAGCAGTTTTCCAACAGGGGGCGCCTTCAATGAAAAACTGTTTTTT
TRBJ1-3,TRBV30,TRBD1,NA,CAWKGMDRGGSGNTIYF,TGTGCCTGGAAGGGTATGGACAGGGGAGGATCTGGAAACACCATATATTTT
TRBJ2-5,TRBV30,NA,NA,CAWSSTGRSRETQYF,TGTGCCTGGAGTTCTACAGGGAGGTCGCGAGAGACCCAGTACTTC